Listed below are T cell receptor beta chains from one sample, sequenced in a study of control samples from healthy donors and cancer patients. Assay used: immunoSEQ multiplex PCR; TCRdb lists only in-frame clones, some missing. The sample consists of around 31,000 clones, approximately 94% of them appearing once. The sequenced material came from blood. The receptors were gathered from a man in his fifties or sixties in good health. The CDR3 runs from the conserved cysteine through the conserved F or W. A D gene is named only where the DNA matches it firmly. Some rows have no size entry. The others give once, few or many, or a class for an expanded clone.

NA	TRBV5-1	NA	TRBJ1-4	CASSPGPPATNEKLFF	TGCGCCAGCAGCCCCGGGCCGCCGGCAACTAATGAAAAACTGTTTTTT
NA	TRBV7-9	TRBD1	TRBJ2-7	CASSFLERQGKFPNYEQYF	TGTGCCAGCAGCTTTCTGGAGAGACAGGGAAAATTCCCAAACTACGAGCAGTACTTC
NA	TRBV7-9	NA	TRBJ1-2	CASSLERAYGYTF	TGTGCCAGCAGCTTAGAACGGGCTTATGGCTACACCTTC
NA	TRBV9	NA	TRBJ1-1	CASSVRGNTEAFF	TGTGCCAGCAGCGTAAGAGGGAACACTGAAGCTTTCTTT
NA	TRBV11-2	NA	TRBJ1-1	CASSLDGMNTEAFF	TGTGCCAGCAGCCTCGACGGGATGAACACTGAAGCTTTCTTT
NA	TRBV12-3/TRBV12-4	NA	TRBJ1-5	CASSFQLFQPQHF	TGTGCCAGCAGTTTCCAGTTGTTTCAGCCCCAGCATTTT
NA	TRBV9	NA	TRBJ1-2	CASSVFKGGYTF	TGTGCCAGCAGCGTCTTTAAAGGAGGCTACACCTTC
NA	TRBV6-1	NA	TRBJ1-5	CASSESLGRPQHF	TGTGCCAGCAGTGAATCTCTGGGCCGGCCCCAGCATTTT
NA	TRBV6-2/TRBV6-3	NA	TRBJ1-6	CASSYSGVGSPLHF	TGTGCCAGCAGTTACTCAGGTGTGGGATCACCCCTCCACTTT
NA	TRBV7-9	TRBD2	TRBJ2-3	CASSLAWLAEPDTQYF	TGTGCCAGCAGCTTAGCGTGGCTAGCGGAGCCAGATACGCAGTATTTT
NA	TRBV9	NA	TRBJ1-1	CASSVSRNTEAFF	TGTGCCAGCAGCGTATCCCGGAACACTGAAGCTTTCTTT
NA	TRBV25-1	TRBD1	TRBJ1-3	CASRAPTGGALATIYF	TGTGCCAGCCGTGCACCTACAGGGGGCGCCTTAGCCACCATATATTTT
NA	TRBV12-2	NA	TRBJ2-1	CASRFEDPLYNEQFF	TGTGCAAGTCGCTTTGAGGATCCGTTATACAATGAGCAGTTCTTC
NA	TRBV30	NA	TRBJ1-2	CAWRLGYTF	TGTGCCTGGAGACTTGGCTACACCTTC
few	TRBV2	NA	TRBJ1-5	CASSDQGGNQPQHF	TGTGCCAGCAGTGATCAGGGCGGCAATCAGCCCCAGCATTTT
NA	TRBV9	NA	TRBJ2-5	CASSVLPTPQETQYF	TGTGCCAGCAGCGTACTTCCTACCCCCCAAGAGACCCAGTACTTC
NA	TRBV6-1	NA	TRBJ2-2	CASSEGVTGELFF	TGTGCCAGCAGTGAGGGGGTCACCGGGGAGCTGTTTTTT
NA	TRBV6-5	TRBD1	TRBJ1-5	CASRRDRANQPQHF	TGTGCCAGCAGACGGGACAGGGCAAATCAGCCCCAGCATTTT
NA	TRBV30	TRBD1	TRBJ1-3	CAWSTNRGLTIYF	TGTGCCTGGAGTACAAACAGGGGCCTCACCATATATTTT
NA	TRBV5-1	TRBD1	TRBJ2-7	CASRVTGGQGEQYF	TGCGCCAGCAGGGTGACAGGGGGTCAGGGCGAGCAGTACTTC
NA	TRBV6-5	TRBD2	TRBJ2-3	CASRRTSGVYTQYF	TGTGCCAGCAGAAGGACTAGCGGGGTTTATACGCAGTATTTT
NA	TRBV4-1	NA	TRBJ1-1	CASRTPGGAEAFF	TGCGCCAGCAGGACACCGGGAGGCGCTGAAGCTTTCTTT
NA	TRBV19	NA	TRBJ1-1	CASSPVATVMNTEAFF	TGTGCCAGTAGTCCCGTAGCCACAGTTATGAACACTGAAGCTTTCTTT
once	TRBV30	NA	TRBJ1-5	CAWSVIQGNQPQHF	TGTGCCTGGAGTGTAATACAGGGAAATCAGCCCCAGCATTTT
NA	TRBV2	NA	TRBJ1-5	CASSEILGVAQPQHF	TGTGCCAGCAGTGAAATTCTAGGTGTGGCTCAGCCCCAGCATTTT
NA	TRBV6-6	NA	TRBJ1-1	CASRFMTEAFF	TGTGCCAGCAGATTCATGACTGAAGCTTTCTTT
NA	TRBV7-2	NA	TRBJ2-2	CASSKNLKRGTGELFF	TGTGCCAGCAGCAAAAACCTTAAACGAGGCACCGGGGAGCTGTTTTTT
NA	TRBV5-6	TRBD2	TRBJ2-1	CASSLGLAVTNEQFF	TGTGCCAGCAGCTTGGGACTAGCGGTCACCAATGAGCAGTTCTTC